This note documents a single TCR beta chain sequence. Germline CDR1 is MNHEY and CDR2 is SMNVEV (reference sequence). The V segment lost 4 bases and the J segment 14 bases; nucleotides outside the gene matches: 12. This CDR3 region has 13 residues. Authors' methods: It was from reference gene primer amplification that nucleated cell counts were estimated. The protocol was immunoSEQ multiplex PCR, while the TCRdb copy is restricted to in-frame clones and leaves out a portion. The DNA was the basis for D and trimming; V, J and clone size are from that table. The top ten hold about an eighth of the sample, which has 100,000 to 110,000 clones, around four fifths seen once. The data are from a study of blood T cell repertoires in COVID-19. Overall study: The United States, Italy and Spain were the sources of the acute and convalescent COVID-19 samples. The cDNA or gDNA used as material had been derived from T cells, B-cell-depleted T cells, or PBMCs.

This sequence was found in a man in his fifties with active or convalescent COVID-19. The sequencing input was peripheral blood. The V and J genes are TRBV27 and TRBJ1-2; 8 bases are shared with TRBD1. The CDR3 coding sequence is TGTGCCAGCAGTTATGACAGGGGTGGCATACGGACCTTC. It is translated as CASSYDRGGIRTF.